What follows are 10 T cell receptor beta chains derived from one specimen sequenced in a study of T cells in Graves' hyperthyroidism and ophthalmopathy. There were TCR beta CDR3 regions amplified from RNA transcripts. With the HTBI primer set, the TCR CDR3 went through a first round of RT-PCR. Via MiXCR, TCRdb re-called the multiplex PCR reads, giving one row per CDR3 protein. The sample holds 300,000 to 350,000 distinct CDR3 sequences, approximately 17% seen once. The sample consisted of blood. All receptors come from a man in his thirties or forties with Graves' hyperthyroidism.

Ten or more counts support this clonotype. The rearrangement joins TRBV13 to TRBJ2-1; a weak D match, TRBD1 (5 bases). The CDR3 runs to 14 residues. Germline V gene data show CDR1 as PRHDT and CDR2 as FYEKMQ (reference sequence). Trimming cost V 4 bases and J 8 bases, with 15 bases left between them. The CDR3 bases are TGTGCCAGCAGCTCCCGGGCCAGGGCCGATGAGCAGTTCTTC. This codes for CASSSRARADEQFF.

This clonotype was seen a handful of times. The chain combines TRBV18 with TRBJ2-7; a possible D gene is TRBD2 (5 bases). The CDR3 consists of 15 residues. Germline V gene lookup returns CDR1 KGHSH and CDR2 LQKENI. V lost 5 bases to trimming and J lost 0 bases, with 14 bases between them. CDR3 region: CASSETTISSYEQYF. The CDR3 nucleotides are TGTGCCAGCTCAGAAACGACTATCAGCTCCTACGAGCAGTACTTC.

This clonotype was seen only a few times. One junction end does not reproduce the germline sequence, and a read error may be involved. V usage is TRBV27 and J usage is TRBJ1-2, with D tentatively TRBD1 (6 bases). CDR1 and CDR2 from the germline V gene are MNHEY and SMNVEV (reference sequence). The length of the CDR3 is 13 residues. The CDR3 coding sequence is TGCACCCTTTTTGAGGGGGGTGGCTATGGCTACACCTTC. Translating gives CTLFEGGGYGYTF.

The chain couples TRBV13 to TRBJ2-1; the match to TRBD2 covers 13 bases. Trimming removed 3 bases from V and 5 bases from J; junction bases left unmatched: 4. Per the germline V gene, CDR1 is PRHDT and CDR2 is FYEKMQ (reference sequence). The CDR3 spans 16 residues. The CDR3 nucleotides are TGTGCCAGCAGCTTGATTGGGACTAGCGGGAACAATGAGCAGTTCTTC. As protein: CASSLIGTSGNNEQFF. Filled out from reference TRBV13 and TRBJ2-1, the complete variable domain reads AAGVIQSPRHLIKEKRETATLKCYPIPRHDTVYWYQQGPGQDPQFLISFYEKMQSDKGSIPDRFSAQQFSDYHSELNMSSLELGDSALYFCASSLIGTSGNNEQFFGPGTRLTVL.

V gene TRBV19 combines with J gene TRBJ1-5, with a weak D call TRBD1 (5 bases). V gave up 7 bases and J gave up 5 bases, with 12 bases separating them. Germline values: CDR1 LNHDA, CDR2 SQIVND (reference sequence). This CDR3 has 13 amino acids. The DNA of the CDR3 is TGTGCCAGTAATCCGGGGCGGGATCAGCCCCAGCATTTT. Amino acid sequence: CASNPGRDQPQHF.

This clonotype was seen ten or more times. The chain links TRBV28 to TRBJ2-5, with unresolved D. The germline CDR1 and CDR2 sequences are MDHEN and SYDVKM. The CDR3 contains 14 residues. Trimming left V 2 bases short and J 10 bases short, with 17 bases between. The CDR3, as DNA: TGTGCCAGCAGTTTACCAGCCCCAAGGGTTGTCCAGTACTTC. This sequence encodes CASSLPAPRVVQYF. The whole variable domain, filled in from reference TRBV28 and TRBJ2-5, reads DVKVTQSSRYLVKRTGEKVFLECVQDMDHENMFWYRQDPGLGLRLIYFSYDVKMKEKGDIPEGYSVSREKKERFSLILESASTNQTSMYLCASSLPAPRVVQYFGPGTRLLVL.

This clonotype was picked up many times. The chain employs TRBV29-1 and TRBJ2-1, with a weak D call TRBD2 (6 bases). Deletions cut 8 bases from V and 6 bases from J, with 20 bases between. The germline gives CDR1 SQVTM, CDR2 ANQGSEA. The CDR3 length is 14 residues. CDR3 nucleotide sequence: TGCAGCTCGGGGGAGATGATGGGATCCAATGAGCAGTTCTTC. It codes for CSSGEMMGSNEQFF.

This clonotype was seen more than once but under ten times. For the CDR3, the DNA is TGTGCCAGCACGGGGGTTGACGGGGAGCTGTTTTTT. Protein: CASTGVDGELFF. The V gene is TRBV28, the J gene TRBJ2-2, with a possible D match to TRBD2 (6 bases). V lost 7 bases and J lost 7, with 10 bases in between. Germline V lookup: CDR1 MDHEN, CDR2 SYDVKM. The CDR3 covers 12 residues.

This clonotype was observed once. This chain uses TRBV11-1 with TRBJ2-5; D unresolved. V shed 5 bases and J shed 4 bases, with 11 bases lying between them. Germline lookup yields CDR1 SGHAT and CDR2 FQDESV (reference sequence). This CDR3 spans 13 amino acids. In DNA form, the CDR3 reads TGTGCCAGCAGCGCCGCCGTCGTAGAGACCCAGTACTTC. It yields the protein CASSAAVVETQYF.

In its sample, this clonotype was seen many times. This rearrangement joins TRBV14 to TRBJ2-3; D remains unclear. Germline CDR1 reads SGHDN; CDR2 reads FVKESK. The CDR3 length is 15 residues. Between the trimmed V and J ends, which lost 1 base and 1 base, there was a span of 9 bases. This CDR3 is CASSQAVYGTDTQYF. CDR3 in DNA: TGTGCCAGCAGCCAAGCGGTATATGGCACAGATACGCAGTATTTT.